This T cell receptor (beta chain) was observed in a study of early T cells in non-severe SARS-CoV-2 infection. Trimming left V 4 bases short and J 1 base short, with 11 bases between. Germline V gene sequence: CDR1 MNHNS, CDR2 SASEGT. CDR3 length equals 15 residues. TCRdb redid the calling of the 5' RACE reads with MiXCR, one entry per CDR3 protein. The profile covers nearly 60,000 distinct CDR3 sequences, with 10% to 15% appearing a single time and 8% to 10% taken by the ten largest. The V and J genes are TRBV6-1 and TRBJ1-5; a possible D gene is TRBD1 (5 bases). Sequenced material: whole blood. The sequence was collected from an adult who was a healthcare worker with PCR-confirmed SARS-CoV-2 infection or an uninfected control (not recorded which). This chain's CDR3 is CASSVGGASNQPQHF. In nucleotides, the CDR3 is TGTGCCAGCAGTGTTGGAGGGGCCAGCAATCAGCCCCAGCATTTT.